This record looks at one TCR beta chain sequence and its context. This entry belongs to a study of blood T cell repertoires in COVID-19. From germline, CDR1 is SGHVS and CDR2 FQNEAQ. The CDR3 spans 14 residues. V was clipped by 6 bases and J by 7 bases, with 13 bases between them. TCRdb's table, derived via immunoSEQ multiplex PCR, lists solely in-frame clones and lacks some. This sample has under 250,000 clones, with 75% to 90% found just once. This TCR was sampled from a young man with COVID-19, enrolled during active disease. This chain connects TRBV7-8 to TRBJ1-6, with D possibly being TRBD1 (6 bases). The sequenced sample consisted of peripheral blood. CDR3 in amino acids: CASRLQGRNSPLHF. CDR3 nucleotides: TGTGCCAGCAGGTTACAGGGAAGGAATTCACCCCTCCACTTT.